This T cell receptor (beta chain) was retrieved from a study of OX40 agonist ivuxolimab in advanced cancers. Whole-study context: Six ivuxolimab dose levels, 0.01 to 10 mg/kg, were given intravenously every 2 weeks.

V shed 2 bases and J 6 bases; nucleotides not matched to a gene: 5. Germline assignment: CDR1 MDHEN and CDR2 SYDVKM. The CDR3 totals 16 residues. As to this clone: Its antigen remains unknown.

The table came from immunoSEQ multiplex PCR; TCRdb's copy has only in-frame clones and leaves some out. The table shows tens of thousands of clones, with roughly 86% occurring only once. General study results and limits: CD4+ T cells averaged fewer expanded clones than CD8+ T cells.

The source is an adult with an advanced solid tumor such as melanoma, head and neck, liver or kidney cancer. The specimen was CD4+ or CD8+ T cells sorted from blood, collected in a trial of the OX40 agonist ivuxolimab. The rearrangement uses TRBV28 and TRBJ1-5; 12 bases line up with TRBD1. CDR3 nucleotide sequence: TGTGCCAGCAGTTTACCCGGGACAGGGGGCTTTCAGCCCCAGCATTTT. Translated, it gives CASSLPGTGGFQPQHF.